This T cell receptor (beta chain) was sequenced for a study of PD-1 blockade in classical Hodgkin lymphoma. Trimming at V came to 0 bases and at J to 5 bases, leaving 8 bases not matched to a gene. Germline values: CDR1 SGDLS, CDR2 YYNGEE. The CDR3 is 17 residues long. The data were produced by immunoSEQ multiplex PCR, yet TCRdb's version contains in-frame clones alone and is incomplete. The sample gives about 150,000 clones, under 85% of which show up once; about 9.3% is in the top ten. About this clone itself: Antigen specificity is unknown.

Study observations and caveats: Exclusion was the outcome for patients who began nivolumab under 1 year after ASCT.

All patients experienced relapse after autologous stem cell transplantation, and brentuximab vedotin exposure was variable. This chain connects TRBV9 to TRBJ2-5, with 12 bases lining up with TRBD2. The source was peripheral blood mononuclear cells (PBMCs), collected before the second cycle of nivolumab. The receptor was derived from a human donor with classical Hodgkin lymphoma. The CDR3 DNA reads TGTGCCAGCAGCGTAGGGTCTAGCGGGGGGGCTGGGGAGACCCAGTACTTC. Its translation: CASSVGSSGGAGETQYF.